This TCR beta chain was profiled in a study of beta chain features in type 1 diabetes. Sorted populations all exceeded 95% purity. Study-level results: TCRB repertoires of naive, central memory and Treg cells appeared more similar among patients than among healthy donors.

This CDR3 spans 18 amino acids. V was cut by 0 bases and J by 0 bases, with 16 bases left in between. Germline assignment: CDR1 SGHRS and CDR2 YFSETQ. Reverse transcribing all isolated RNA meant expressed TCRB transcripts were sequenced. The table came from immunoSEQ multiplex PCR; TCRdb's copy has only in-frame clones and leaves some out. Of about 360,000 clones in the sample, 10% to 15% were seen once. Turning to this clone: Antigen specificity is unknown.

The sequence derives from a man younger than 35 in good health. The specimen was naive CD4+ T cells from blood. V usage is TRBV5-1 and J usage is TRBJ2-1; a possible D gene is TRBD2 (5 bases). CDR3 nucleotides: TGCGCCAGCAGCTTGGCTCGGGGTACCCTAAGCTCCTACAATGAGCAGTTCTTC. Translating it yields CASSLARGTLSSYNEQFF.